The next 12 T cell receptor beta chains were all read from a single sample in a study of CD8+CD57+ T cells in acquired aplastic anemia. Profiling that covered TCR beta VDJ and CDR3 relied on genomic DNA as its template. TCRdb used MiXCR to reprocess the reads, holding one entry per CDR3 protein. The profile shows just over 450,000 distinct CDR3 sequences, over 25% of them singletons. Patients chosen for sequencing had shown CD8+CD57+ cell expansion by flow cytometry. The sample was sorted CD4+, CD8+, or CD8+CD57+ T cells (not recorded which) from PBMCs. These receptor sequences come from a human donor with aplastic anemia.

In its sample, this clonotype was seen many times. The chain is built from TRBV20-1 and TRBJ1-5; TRBD1 might be the D (5 bases). V lost 3 bases and J 4 bases, leaving 10 bases between the germline ends. The germline V gene has CDR1 DFQATT and CDR2 SNEGSKA (reference sequence). The CDR3 totals 13 residues. Here the CDR3 reads CSARQGLNQPQHF. In nucleotides, the CDR3 is TGCAGTGCTAGGCAGGGCTTGAATCAGCCCCAGCATTTT.

With respect to this clonotype: Given a much more abundant clone one base away, this may be a read error. V usage is TRBV2 and J usage is TRBJ1-3; no definite D call. The CDR3 is 14 residues long. V dropped 1 base and J dropped 2 bases, with 6 bases sitting between them. From germline, CDR1 is SNHLY and CDR2 FYNNEI. CDR3 residues: CASSEEGAGNTIYF. The DNA of the CDR3 is TGTGCCAGCAGTGAAGAGGGCGCTGGAAACACCATATATTTT.

This chain joins TRBV25-1 and TRBJ1-4; 12 positions agree with TRBD1. The CDR3 extends over 17 amino acids. The V gene end was trimmed by 4 bases and the J gene end by 5 bases; junction bases not matched to a gene: 8. Germline V lookup: CDR1 MGHDK, CDR2 SYGVNS. As DNA, the CDR3 is TGTGCCAGCAGTGCCTCCGGGACAGGGGGCCTGAATGAAAAACTGTTTTTT. Residues: CASSASGTGGLNEKLFF.

In its sample, this clonotype was seen many times. V and J are TRBV24-1 and TRBJ2-1; 8 bases fit TRBD1. V dropped 4 bases and J dropped 8; count of bases not matched to a gene: 12. The CDR3 totals 16 residues. From germline, CDR1 is KGHDR and CDR2 SFDVKD. The CDR3 protein is CATSEGNRGIVDEQFF. CDR3 nucleotides: TGTGCCACCAGTGAGGGGAACAGGGGGATCGTTGATGAGCAGTTCTTC.

The chain links TRBV10-3 to TRBJ2-1, with TRBD2 identical over 7 bases. CDR1 is ENHRY, CDR2 SYGVKD, per germline. CDR3 length equals 15 residues. V was pared by 4 bases and J by 4 bases, with 7 bases of the junction left unmatched. The CDR3 spells CAISGTSDVYNEQFF. The CDR3 bases are TGTGCCATCAGTGGTACTAGCGACGTATACAATGAGCAGTTCTTC.

This clonotype has ten or more counts. The chain recombines TRBV20-1 with TRBJ1-5; D remains unclear. Germline CDR1 DFQATT, CDR2 SNEGSKA (reference sequence). This CDR3 is 13 amino acids long. Trimming took off 3 bases at V and 1 base at J, with 7 bases between the two ends. CDR3 coding DNA: TGCAGTGCTAGTTTTAACAGCAATCAGCCCCAGCATTTT. Protein product: CSASFNSNQPQHF.

The genes are TRBV7-2 and TRBJ1-3; maybe TRBD1 (5 bases). CDR3 length: 14 amino acids. Germline loops: CDR1 SGHTA, CDR2 FQGNSA. V lost 1 base, J lost 3 bases, and 7 bases lay in between. CDR3 nucleotides: TGTGCCAGCAGCTTAGGGGACGTTGGAAACACCATATATTTT. As protein: CASSLGDVGNTIYF.

In this sample, this clonotype turned up many times. The chain has TRBV10-3 and TRBJ1-2; 7 bases are shared with TRBD1. The V and J ends lost 6 bases and 7 bases, in that order; junction bases with no gene match: 8. CDR1 is ENHRY and CDR2 is SYGVKD in the germline V gene. CDR3 length: 13 residues. CDR3 sequence (DNA): TGTGCCATCAGCCTTGACAGGGTTGGTGGCTACACCTTC. Translating gives CAISLDRVGGYTF.

The J gene is TRBJ2-1, the V gene TRBV4-3; 8 nucleotides agree with TRBD2. Trimming took 0 bases from V and 3 from J; bases not matched to a gene: 4. Per the germline V gene, CDR1 is LGHNA and CDR2 is YSLEER. CDR3 length: 16 amino acids. This CDR3 is CASSQESSGVYNEQFF. DNA of the CDR3: TGCGCCAGCAGCCAAGAGAGTAGCGGGGTCTACAATGAGCAGTTCTTC.

This clonotype was recorded at least ten times. The J gene is TRBJ2-5, the V gene TRBV24-1; D is possibly TRBD2 (7 bases). CDR1 and CDR2 (germline): KGHDR, SFDVKD. V dropped 5 bases and J dropped 5 bases, with 11 bases sitting between them. The CDR3 is made up of 13 amino acids. CDR3 DNA sequence: TGTGCCACCAGTGGGGGGGGCAAGGAGACCCAGTACTTC. Its translation is CATSGGGKETQYF.

This clonotype was recorded many times. The genes are TRBV2 and TRBJ1-1; 8 nucleotides line up with TRBD1. Germline V gene lookup returns CDR1 SNHLY and CDR2 FYNNEI. The CDR3 spans 12 residues. V dropped 8 bases and J dropped 5; count of bases not matched to a gene: 4. As DNA, the CDR3 is TGTGCCAGCGTTACAGGGGGAACTGAAGCTTTCTTT. It encodes CASVTGGTEAFF. The complete variable domain, with remaining parts taken from reference TRBV2 and TRBJ1-1, reads EPEVTQTPSHQVTQMGQEVILRCVPISNHLYFYWYRQILGQKVEFLVSFYNNEISEKSEIFDDQFSVERPDGSNFTLKIRSTKLEDSAMYFCASVTGGTEAFFGQGTRLTVV.

This chain uses TRBV14 with TRBJ1-4, with D unresolved. Germline values: CDR1 SGHDN, CDR2 FVKESK. This CDR3 comprises 15 residues. V was cut by 4 bases and J by 8 bases, with 17 bases left in between. The CDR3 sequence is CASSRPGPSREKLFF. The CDR3 DNA is TGTGCCAGCAGCCGACCGGGCCCCAGTAGGGAAAAACTGTTTTTT.